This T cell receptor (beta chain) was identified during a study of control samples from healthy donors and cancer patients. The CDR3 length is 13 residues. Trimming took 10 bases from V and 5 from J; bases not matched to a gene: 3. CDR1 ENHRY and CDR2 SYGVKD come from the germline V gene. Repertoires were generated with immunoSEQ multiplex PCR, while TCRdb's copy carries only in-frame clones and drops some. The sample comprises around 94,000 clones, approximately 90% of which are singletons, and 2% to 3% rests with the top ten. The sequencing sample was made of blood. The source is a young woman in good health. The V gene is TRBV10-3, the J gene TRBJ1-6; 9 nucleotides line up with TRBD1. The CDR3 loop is CATQGAHNSPLHF. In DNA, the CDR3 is TGTGCCACACAGGGGGCCCATAATTCACCCCTCCACTTT.